The 8 T cell receptor beta chains below come from one sample, sequenced in a study of blood T cell repertoires in COVID-19 (dated by TCRdb to 2018 to 2020). The library came from the immunoSEQ multiplex PCR assay. Imported from immuneACCESS, the table was reduced by TCRdb to in-frame sequences with V and J called. These copies leave out some clones; in studies compared against another copy, an unresolved V gene accounts for under half, and the cause of the remainder is not known. This sample has some 520,000 clones in its table, and 89% of those were observed once. The top ten constitute approximately 0.9% of the sample. Specimen: peripheral blood. All receptors come from a man aged 18-30 years with COVID-19, enrolled during active disease.

Regarding this clone: One junction end disagrees with the germline gene, perhaps due to a read error. V and J are TRBV10-1 and TRBJ1-2, with D unclear. In germline, CDR1 is WNHNN, CDR2 SYGVQD (reference sequence). This CDR3 has 13 residues. The CDR3 reads CASTSAEGRVLSF. CDR3 DNA sequence: TGCGCCAGCACGTCTGCTGAGGGAAGAGTCCTCTCCTTC.

V usage is TRBV5-6 and J usage is TRBJ2-6; TRBD1 aligns across 7 bases. J gave up 0 bases and V 5 bases, and 8 bases lay outside the gene matches. This CDR3 is built from 17 residues. Germline assignment: CDR1 SGHDT and CDR2 YYEEEE. This CDR3 reads CASRTGQSSSGANVLTF. The DNA of the CDR3 is TGTGCCAGCAGGACGGGACAGTCAAGCTCTGGGGCCAACGTCCTGACTTTC.

The table lists this clone with a count of one. This chain uses TRBV5-1 with TRBJ1-4, with a weak D call TRBD1 (5 bases). This CDR3 has 15 residues. Germline V CDR1 and CDR2: SGHRS, YFSETQ. Trimming pared 2 bases from V and 5 bases from J, leaving 13 bases between. The CDR3 sequence is CASSLGGARNEKLFF. DNA of the CDR3: TGCGCCAGCAGCTTAGGTGGGGCCCGGAATGAAAAACTGTTTTTT.

The rearrangement links TRBV7-6 to TRBJ2-3; D might be TRBD2 (5 bases). V shed 5 bases and J shed 1 base, with 13 bases lying between them. The CDR3 covers 15 residues. CDR1 is SGHVS and CDR2 is FNYEAQ in the germline V gene. Here the CDR3 DNA reads TGTGCCAGCAGCGGAACTGGGCGGGGCACAGATACGCAGTATTTT. Protein sequence: CASSGTGRGTDTQYF.

The CDR3, as DNA: TGTGCCAGCATTTTATCCCTGGTGGGGCGAGATACGCAGTATTTT. It codes for CASILSLVGRDTQYF. The rearrangement links TRBV7-6 to TRBJ2-3; D may be TRBD1 (5 bases). This CDR3 has 15 amino acids. Between the trimmed V and J ends, which lost 7 bases and 5 bases, there was a span of 19 bases. Per the germline V gene, CDR1 is SGHVS and CDR2 is FNYEAQ.

V gene TRBV2 combines with J gene TRBJ2-5; TRBD2 aligns across 7 bases. The CDR3 loop spans 13 amino acids. V shed 8 bases, J shed 3 bases, and the junction held 6 bases outside the gene matches. The germline V gene has CDR1 SNHLY and CDR2 FYNNEI. CDR3 protein: CASVGGLEETQYF. The CDR3 DNA is TGTGCCAGCGTCGGGGGGTTGGAAGAGACCCAGTACTTC.

This clone has a handful of counts. The V call is TRBV23-1, the J call TRBJ1-1; D remains unclear. TRBV23-1 has ORF status, its function being uncertain. There are 13 residues in the CDR3. V lost 11 bases to trimming and J lost 0 bases, with 13 bases between them. Written as DNA, the CDR3 is TGCGCCCCAAGGATAGAGGTGAACACTGAAGCTTTCTTT. Translating it yields CAPRIEVNTEAFF.

The chain links TRBV18 to TRBJ2-5; TRBD2 matches at 11 bases. The V gene's germline CDR1 is KGHSH and CDR2 LQKENI. The junction had 9 bases not matched to a gene; V was cut back by 4 bases and J by 5 bases. The CDR3 contains 16 residues. The CDR3, as DNA: TGTGCCAGCTCACTGGAGACTAGCGGGACGGTCGAGACCCAGTACTTC. Its protein is CASSLETSGTVETQYF.